This passage covers 19 T cell receptor beta chains from one sample sequenced in a study of blood T cell repertoires in COVID-19. The repertoire was sequenced with immunoSEQ multiplex PCR; TCRdb's copy has only in-frame clones and lacks some. Found here are 400,000 to 500,000 clones, 86% of them singletons; the top ten hold over 1.3%. Input material: peripheral blood. These receptors came from a woman in her twenties or thirties with active or convalescent COVID-19.

J is TRBJ1-2 and V is TRBV19, with no clear D. Germline V CDR1 and CDR2: LNHDA, SQIVND (reference sequence). V was shortened by 1 base and J by 5 bases, with 5 bases between the two germline ends. CDR3 length equals 12 residues. The CDR3 region is CASSIAQYGYTF. The CDR3 DNA follows: TGTGCCAGTAGTATAGCACAGTATGGCTACACCTTC.

The chain carries TRBV9 and TRBJ2-2; D uncertain. The CDR3 runs 13 residues. Germline V gives CDR1 SGDLS, CDR2 YYNGEE. V lost 0 bases and J 6 bases, leaving 6 bases between the germline ends. Here the CDR3 DNA reads TGTGCCAGCAGCGTAGACATCTCCGGGGAGCTGTTTTTT. It codes for CASSVDISGELFF. The full variable domain, completed using reference TRBV9 and TRBJ2-2, is DSGVTQTPKHLITATGQRVTLRCSPRSGDLSVYWYQQSLDQGLQFLIQYYNGEERAKGNILERFSAQQFPDLHSELNLSSLELGDSALYFCASSVDISGELFFGEGSRLTVL.

J is TRBJ2-3 and V is TRBV5-4; maybe TRBD2 (6 bases). This CDR3 contains 12 residues. Deletions cut 1 base from V and 8 bases from J, with 8 bases between. Germline CDR1 reads SGHNT; CDR2 reads YYREEE (reference sequence). CDR3 region: CASSLWGGTQYF. The CDR3 region has the DNA TGTGCCAGCAGCTTGTGGGGAGGTACGCAGTATTTT.

This rearrangement joins TRBV11-2 to TRBJ1-6, with D hard to call. CDR3 length: 13 residues. Germline CDR1 and CDR2: SGHAT and FQNNGV. The V gene lost 5 bases and the J gene lost 8 bases, with 10 bases spanning the gap. The CDR3 loop reads CASSHGRDSPLHF. The CDR3 nucleotides are TGTGCCAGCAGCCACGGGAGGGATTCACCCCTCCACTTT.

The chain uses TRBV5-1 and TRBJ1-1; 8 nucleotides line up with TRBD1. The CDR3 extends over 15 amino acids. Germline values: CDR1 SGHRS, CDR2 YFSETQ. With V trimmed by 2 bases and J by 1 base, 4 bases remained unmatched. The CDR3 is CASSLQTGANTEAFF. In DNA, the CDR3 is TGCGCCAGCAGCTTACAGACAGGGGCGAACACTGAAGCTTTCTTT.

The chain links TRBV10-3 to TRBJ1-4; D not resolved. Germline V gene lookup returns CDR1 ENHRY and CDR2 SYGVKD. Trimming cost V 0 bases and J 0 bases, with 5 bases left between them. The CDR3 is 15 residues long. CDR3 in amino acids: CAISESVATNEKLFF. CDR3 in DNA: TGTGCCATCAGTGAGTCTGTCGCAACTAATGAAAAACTGTTTTTT.

The J gene is TRBJ1-6, the V gene TRBV11-2; 7 bases map to TRBD1. The ends lost 1 base at V and 10 bases at J; junction bases unmatched: 7. The CDR3 runs 15 residues. The germline V gene encodes CDR1 SGHAT and CDR2 FQNNGV. CDR3 in DNA: TGTGCCAGCAGCTTAGCCACAGGGGCGGGATCACCCCTCCACTTT. It is translated as CASSLATGAGSPLHF.

The chain employs TRBV29-1 and TRBJ1-2; 8 nucleotides agree with TRBD1. Unmatched junction bases numbered 7, after V lost 3 bases and J lost 1 base. This CDR3 contains 15 residues. Germline CDR1 SQVTM, CDR2 ANQGSEA. Written as DNA, the CDR3 is TGCAGCGTTGACCGGGACAGGAATTTTAACTATGGCTACACCTTC. This encodes CSVDRDRNFNYGYTF.

To note about this clone: In the same sample, other DNA sequences code for this CDR3. CDR3 loop: CASRGQASSYEQYF. The DNA of the CDR3 is TGCGCCAGCCGGGGACAGGCTAGCTCCTACGAGCAGTACTTC. The J gene is TRBJ2-7, the V gene TRBV5-1, with 8 bases matching TRBD1. Germline V gene lookup returns CDR1 SGHRS and CDR2 YFSETQ. The CDR3 totals 14 residues. V was clipped by 7 bases and J by 0 bases; unmatched bases: 6.

V and J are TRBV14 and TRBJ1-2, with D maybe TRBD1 (6 bases). V was clipped by 8 bases and J by 7 bases, with 20 bases between them. The CDR3 consists of 14 residues. Germline CDR1 and CDR2: SGHDN and FVKESK. The CDR3 here is CASGEGTLFGGYTF. For the CDR3, the DNA is TGTGCCAGCGGCGAGGGGACACTCTTCGGTGGCTACACCTTC.

V and J are TRBV29-1 and TRBJ1-2, with TRBD1 matching over 8 bases. J gave up 8 bases and V 6 bases, and 11 bases lay outside the gene matches. The CDR3 is 13 residues long. Germline assignment: CDR1 SQVTM and CDR2 ANQGSEA. The CDR3 coding sequence is TGCAGCGTGACCCGACAGGGGAGTCTGGGCTACACCTTC. This sequence encodes CSVTRQGSLGYTF.

The chain links TRBV4-1 to TRBJ2-4; D is possibly TRBD2 (5 bases). Germline V lookup: CDR1 MGHRA, CDR2 YSYEKL. Trimming took off 4 bases at V and 8 bases at J, with 15 bases between the two ends. This CDR3 is 14 amino acids long. This CDR3 reads CASSPSGFGDIQYF. In nucleotides, the CDR3 is TGCGCCAGCAGCCCTTCGGGGTTCGGGGACATTCAGTACTTC.

The chain joins TRBV30 to TRBJ2-3, with TRBD2 identical over 9 bases. The CDR3 consists of 14 residues. Germline lookup yields CDR1 GTSNPN and CDR2 SVGIG (reference sequence). After removal of 4 bases from V and 1 base from J, the junction contained 3 bases not matched to a gene. CDR3: CAWTERGGTDTQYF. The CDR3 bases are TGTGCCTGGACTGAGCGGGGGGGCACAGATACGCAGTATTTT.

The count of this clone is one. V is TRBV19 and J is TRBJ2-3; 10 nucleotides match TRBD2. The length of the CDR3 is 16 residues. Germline V gives CDR1 LNHDA, CDR2 SQIVND (reference sequence). The junction had 4 bases not matched to a gene; V was cut back by 1 base and J by 3 bases. The CDR3 bases are TGTGCCAGTAGTATAGGGACTAGCGGAACTACAGATACGCAGTATTTT. Protein sequence: CASSIGTSGTTDTQYF.

The CDR3 nucleotides are TGTGCCAGCAGCCAAGTGAGTGGGACTAGCGTGGATACGCAGTATTTT. It codes for CASSQVSGTSVDTQYF. The rearrangement uses TRBV3-1 (or the pseudogene TRBV3-2) and TRBJ2-3; TRBD2 matches 10 bases. The CDR3 covers 16 residues. Germline-derived CDR1 and CDR2 are LGHDT and YNNKEL (reference sequence). Trimming took 1 base from V and 6 from J; bases not matched to a gene: 7.

The CDR3 protein is CASSDTGTSNEQYF. CDR3 DNA sequence: TGTGCCAGCAGCGATACTGGGACTAGCAACGAGCAGTACTTC. V gene TRBV5-6 combines with J gene TRBJ2-7; 9 bases map to TRBD2. Germline trimming cut 4 bases from V and 5 bases from J; bases unmatched to any gene: 7. Germline V CDR1 and CDR2: SGHDT, YYEEEE. The CDR3 contains 14 residues.

The chain recombines TRBV7-9 with TRBJ1-3; D uncertain. Trimming stripped 6 bases from V and 4 bases from J, with 10 bases between. CDR1 is SEHNR, CDR2 FQNEAQ, per germline (reference sequence). The CDR3 is 13 amino acids. In DNA form, the CDR3 reads TGTGCCAGCAGTCCCGACATAGGAAACACCATATATTTT. Its translation is CASSPDIGNTIYF. Full variable domain (rest looked up from reference TRBV7-9 and TRBJ1-3): DTGVSQNPRHKITKRGQNVTFRCDPISEHNRLYWYRQTLGQGPEFLTYFQNEAQLEKSRLLSDRFSAERPKGSFSTLEIQRTEQGDSAMYLCASSPDIGNTIYFGEGSWLTVV.

The chain is built from TRBV7-9 and TRBJ1-4; 10 bases align to TRBD1. The ends lost 1 base at V and 7 bases at J; junction bases unmatched: 6. The CDR3 extends over 16 amino acids. The germline V gene has CDR1 SEHNR and CDR2 FQNEAQ (reference sequence). CDR3 sequence: CASSLGIRDRGEKLFF. CDR3 nucleotide sequence: TGTGCCAGCAGCTTAGGGATCCGGGACAGGGGTGAAAAACTGTTTTTT.

The J gene is TRBJ2-2, the V gene TRBV7-8; TRBD2 matches 8 bases. Looked up from germline, CDR1 is SGHVS and CDR2 is FQNEAQ. With V trimmed by 6 bases and J by 0 bases, 6 bases remained unmatched. CDR3 size: 16 residues. Here the CDR3 reads CASRSLAATNTGELFF. The CDR3 nucleotides read TGTGCCAGCAGGTCACTAGCGGCAACGAACACCGGGGAGCTGTTTTTT.